This TCR beta chain is from a study of cytomegalovirus exposure and HLA in healthy donors. The CDR3 runs to 13 residues. V lost 3 bases and J 4 bases, leaving 8 bases between the germline ends. Per the germline V gene, CDR1 is SGHDT and CDR2 is YYEEEE. With 60 Vbeta and 13 Jbeta primers, the PCR was carried out. Method: immunoSEQ multiplex PCR; TCRdb's copy keeps in-frame clones and lacks some. The table includes 80,000 to 100,000 clones, around 83% detected once. The source is a female donor in good health and CMV-seropositive. The sample taken for sequencing was PBMCs. This chain links TRBV5-6 with TRBJ1-5; D might be TRBD1 (5 bases). In DNA form, the CDR3 reads TGTGCCAGCAGCTACGGGACTAATCAGCCCCAGCATTTT. Protein: CASSYGTNQPQHF.